This T cell receptor beta chain was found in a study of blood T cell repertoires in COVID-19. Assay: immunoSEQ multiplex PCR; the TCRdb copy retains only in-frame clones and omits some. The sample includes about 160,000 clones, roughly 80% of them seen just once. Germline CDR1 and CDR2: MNHEY and SMNVEV (reference sequence). The ends lost 3 bases at V and 7 bases at J; junction bases unmatched: 7. This CDR3 has 16 amino acids. This chain joins TRBV27 and TRBJ2-1; 12 bases line up with TRBD2. The TCR comes from a man aged 55 to 70 with acute or convalescent COVID-19. Sequences were obtained from peripheral blood. The CDR3 here is CASSLLAGGPGNEQFF. CDR3 DNA: TGTGCCAGCAGTTTGCTAGCGGGGGGGCCCGGTAATGAGCAGTTCTTC.